These 23 T cell receptor beta chains came from one sample sequenced in a study of blood T cell repertoires in COVID-19. Only in-frame clones appear in the TCRdb table, and some are missing; sequencing was by immunoSEQ multiplex PCR. This table holds about 52,000 clones, 80% to 95% found once. Sequencing was done on a sample of peripheral blood. These receptors originate from a human donor in a cohort sampled during active COVID-19.

CDR3 sequence (DNA): TGTGCCATCAGTGATGGTCCAGGCCAAGAGACCCAGTACTTC. As protein: CAISDGPGQETQYF. V gene TRBV10-3 combines with J gene TRBJ2-5, with D hard to call. The CDR3 has 14 amino acids. Germline V gene data show CDR1 as ENHRY and CDR2 as SYGVKD. V lost 3 bases and J lost 1, with 9 bases in between.

V usage is TRBV19 and J usage is TRBJ2-2, with 7 bases lining up with TRBD1. The germline V gene encodes CDR1 LNHDA and CDR2 SQIVND (reference sequence). The CDR3 is 15 amino acids. After removal of 4 bases from V and 0 bases from J, the junction contained 2 bases not matched to a gene. CDR3 sequence: CASSTGQTNTGELFF. CDR3 sequence (DNA): TGTGCCAGTAGTACGGGACAGACGAACACCGGGGAGCTGTTTTTT.

V gene TRBV12-3 or TRBV12-4 combines with J gene TRBJ1-5, with D uncertain. The germline V and J ends were trimmed by 6 bases and 0 bases, with 6 bases remaining between them. The CDR3 length is 13 residues. DNA of the CDR3: TGTGCCAGCAGGCAGTCTAGCAATCAGCCCCAGCATTTT. It yields the protein CASRQSSNQPQHF.

In this sample, this clone turned up a few times. The J gene is TRBJ2-7, the V gene TRBV6-5; TRBD2 is a possible D gene (5 bases). This CDR3 has 14 residues. Per the germline V gene, CDR1 is MNHEY and CDR2 is SVGAGI. V lost 5 bases to trimming and J lost 0 bases, with 11 bases between them. CDR3 sequence reads: CASSRSESSYEQYF. CDR3 nucleotides: TGTGCCAGCAGTCGTAGCGAAAGCTCCTACGAGCAGTACTTC.

The sample holds one count of this clone. The rearrangement uses TRBV29-1 and TRBJ1-1; D is possibly TRBD1 (5 bases). This CDR3 spans 13 amino acids. V was cut by 2 bases and J by 0 bases, with 7 bases left in between. The V gene's germline CDR1 is SQVTM and CDR2 ANQGSEA. The DNA for the CDR3 is TGCAGCGTTGAAAAGGGGATGAACACTGAAGCTTTCTTT. It is translated as CSVEKGMNTEAFF.

V is TRBV7-9 and J is TRBJ2-7, with 9 bases that match TRBD1. Germline V gene data show CDR1 as SEHNR and CDR2 as FQNEAQ (reference sequence). This CDR3 is built from 15 residues. J gave up 5 bases and V 1 base, and 6 bases lay outside the gene matches. The CDR3: CASSLVGTGLDEQYF. As DNA, the CDR3 is TGTGCCAGCAGCTTAGTTGGGACAGGGTTGGACGAGCAGTACTTC.

V and J are TRBV9 and TRBJ2-3; 8 bases are a match to TRBD2. Germline V gives CDR1 SGDLS, CDR2 YYNGEE. There are 15 residues in the CDR3. Trimming at V came to 6 bases and at J to 2 bases, leaving 8 bases not matched to a gene. CDR3 nucleotides: TGTGCCAGCACCTCTACTAGCGGATACACAGATACGCAGTATTTT. Its translation: CASTSTSGYTDTQYF. Drawing the rest from reference TRBV9 and TRBJ2-3, the complete variable domain is DSGVTQTPKHLITATGQRVTLRCSPRSGDLSVYWYQQSLDQGLQFLIQYYNGEERAKGNILERFSAQQFPDLHSELNLSSLELGDSALYFCASTSTSGYTDTQYFGPGTRLTVL.

This clone has more than one count but fewer than ten. The chain couples TRBV5-1 to TRBJ2-7; 10 positions match TRBD2. Germline V CDR1 and CDR2: SGHRS, YFSETQ. V lost 1 base, J lost 1 base, and 8 bases stayed unmatched. This CDR3 comprises 17 residues. The chain's CDR3 is CASSLPSGSVRSYEQYF. The CDR3 bases are TGCGCCAGCAGCTTGCCTAGCGGGAGTGTGAGGTCCTACGAGCAGTACTTC.

J is TRBJ1-5 and V is TRBV10-2; D gene unclear. The CDR3 is made up of 13 amino acids. V gave up 3 bases and J gave up 1 base, with 4 bases separating them. Germline CDR1 reads WSHSY; CDR2 reads SAAADI. The CDR3 here is CASSDMSNQPQHF. The CDR3 region has the DNA TGCGCCAGCAGTGATATGAGCAATCAGCCCCAGCATTTT.

The gene calls are TRBV9 and TRBJ1-2; weak D call: TRBD1 (6 bases). This CDR3 region has 14 residues. Germline V lookup: CDR1 SGDLS, CDR2 YYNGEE. With 4 bases removed from V and 3 bases from J, the gap between germline ends came to 13 bases. In DNA, the CDR3 is TGTGCCAGCAGCCTATCTGCAGGGGACTATGGCTACACCTTC. The encoded protein is CASSLSAGDYGYTF.

CDR3 bases: TGCGCCAGCAGCTTTACGGGACAGCAAGCTAACTATGGCTACACCTTC. Amino acids: CASSFTGQQANYGYTF. This rearrangement joins TRBV5-1 to TRBJ1-2, with TRBD1 matching over 7 bases. CDR3 length: 16 residues. Trimming took 2 bases from V and 0 from J; bases not matched to a gene: 7. Germline CDR1 and CDR2: SGHRS and YFSETQ.

The table lists this clone with a count of one. The chain uses TRBV7-3 and TRBJ2-5, with TRBD2 identical over 7 bases. Germline CDR1 SGHTA, CDR2 FQGTGA. The CDR3 runs 12 residues. J lost 5 bases, V lost 3 bases, and 0 bases had no gene match. DNA for the CDR3: TGTGCCAGCAGCTTCGGGGGGGAGACCCAGTACTTC. Translated, it gives CASSFGGETQYF.

The chain has TRBV11-2 and TRBJ2-3; 9 nucleotides agree with TRBD1. This CDR3 contains 19 residues. V trimming: 1 base; J trimming: 3 bases; junction bases outside the gene matches: 14. The V gene's germline CDR1 is SGHAT and CDR2 FQNNGV. CDR3 sequence (DNA): TGTGCCAGCAGCTTAGGGCCGGGAAGGGGACAGGGCTCGACAGATACGCAGTATTTT. It encodes CASSLGPGRGQGSTDTQYF.

The chain recombines TRBV5-1 with TRBJ1-3; 7 positions match TRBD1. Looked up from germline, CDR1 is SGHRS and CDR2 is YFSETQ. The CDR3 length is 16 residues. V dropped 4 bases and J dropped 0; count of bases not matched to a gene: 7. The CDR3 nucleotides are TGCGCCAGCAGCAGGACAGGAGCCTCCTCTGGAAACACCATATATTTT. Its protein product is CASSRTGASSGNTIYF.

V is TRBV20-1 and J is TRBJ1-6; no clear D. Germline V gene data show CDR1 as DFQATT and CDR2 as SNEGSKA (reference sequence). The CDR3 spans 14 residues. V lost 3 bases, J lost 3 bases, and 9 bases lay in between. CDR3 nucleotides: TGCAGTGCTAGTCAAGTTAGCTATAATTCACCCCTCCACTTT. Translated: CSASQVSYNSPLHF.

This chain joins TRBV29-1 and TRBJ2-2, with 7 bases aligning to TRBD1. The germline gives CDR1 SQVTM, CDR2 ANQGSEA. There are 14 residues in the CDR3. The V and J ends lost 7 bases and 1 base, in that order; junction bases with no gene match: 6. The CDR3 DNA is TGCAGCGCCTCAGGACAGGTGAACACCGGGGAGCTGTTTTTT. Its translation is CSASGQVNTGELFF.

The chain links TRBV5-1 to TRBJ2-5; 7 bases fit TRBD2. The CDR3 consists of 16 residues. V gave up 5 bases and J gave up 5 bases; unmatched junction bases: 15. Germline V gives CDR1 SGHRS, CDR2 YFSETQ. CDR3 amino acids: CASRSTGGSVRETQYF. The CDR3 coding sequence is TGCGCCAGCAGATCCACAGGCGGGAGTGTTAGGGAGACCCAGTACTTC.

The rearrangement uses TRBV3-1 (or the pseudogene TRBV3-2) and TRBJ1-2; a weak D match, TRBD1 (6 bases). V shed 4 bases and J shed 8 bases, with 11 bases lying between them. CDR3 length: 12 residues. Looked up from germline, CDR1 is LGHDT and CDR2 is YNNKEL (reference sequence). The CDR3 loop reads CASSRPRGGYTF. In DNA, the CDR3 is TGTGCCAGCAGCCGCCCCAGGGGAGGCTACACCTTC.

V and J are TRBV19 and TRBJ2-3; D perhaps matches TRBD1 (5 bases). Germline lookup yields CDR1 LNHDA and CDR2 SQIVND (reference sequence). CDR3 size: 16 residues. Between the trimmed V and J ends, which lost 1 base and 4 bases, there was a span of 15 bases. The CDR3 region is CASSIAGEEGADTQYF. DNA of the CDR3: TGTGCCAGTAGTATAGCGGGTGAGGAAGGGGCAGATACGCAGTATTTT.

The J gene is TRBJ2-5, the V gene TRBV5-1, with 10 bases fitting TRBD2. Germline V gene data show CDR1 as SGHRS and CDR2 as YFSETQ. Trimming cost V 7 bases and J 2 bases; bases outside gene matches: 2. The length of the CDR3 is 13 residues. CDR3 sequence: CASQLAGQETQYF. Written as DNA, the CDR3 is TGCGCCAGCCAACTAGCGGGACAAGAGACCCAGTACTTC.

The chain recombines TRBV27 with TRBJ2-3; 11 bases are shared with TRBD2. Germline V CDR1 and CDR2: MNHEY, SMNVEV (reference sequence). The V and J ends lost 3 bases and 4 bases, in that order; junction bases with no gene match: 15. The CDR3 runs 19 residues. Written as DNA, the CDR3 is TGTGCCAGCAGTTTCTACGCGACCTTGACTAGCGGGATCCCAGATACGCAGTATTTT. Translation: CASSFYATLTSGIPDTQYF.

This sequence joins TRBV5-1 and TRBJ1-4, with 9 bases matching TRBD1. The CDR3 has 16 residues. Germline CDR1 SGHRS, CDR2 YFSETQ. J gave up 7 bases and V 0 bases, and 7 bases lay outside the gene matches. CDR3 in DNA: TGCGCCAGCAGCTTGGGTTCGGGACAGGGAACTGAAAAACTGTTTTTT. Amino acid sequence: CASSLGSGQGTEKLFF.

J is TRBJ2-1 and V is TRBV9; D is possibly TRBD2 (6 bases). Germline values: CDR1 SGDLS, CDR2 YYNGEE. There are 15 residues in the CDR3. V lost 1 base, J lost 4 bases, and 12 bases lay in between. The CDR3 loop is CASSVIGTQYNEQFF. For the CDR3, the DNA is TGTGCCAGCAGCGTAATTGGGACTCAATACAATGAGCAGTTCTTC.